This is a list of T cell receptor beta chains from one sample in a study of T cells in Graves' hyperthyroidism and ophthalmopathy. TCRdb redid the calling of the multiplex PCR reads with MiXCR, one entry per CDR3 protein. The data show about 480,000 distinct CDR3 sequences, with approximately 14% seen just once and around 17% held by the top ten. The material sequenced was blood. The receptors originated from a woman aged 18-29 years with Graves' hyperthyroidism. The CDR3 runs from the conserved cysteine through the conserved F or W. A D gene is named only where the DNA matches it firmly. Clone size is not always given. Where it is, it says once, few, many or a class for expanded clones.

TRBV28	TRBJ1-2	TRBD1	NA	CASSLYTGGGGGYTF	TGTGCCAGCAGTTTATATACAGGGGGAGGAGGAGGCTACACCTTC
TRBV9	TRBJ2-5	NA	few	CASSVFGGAETQYF	TGTGCCAGCAGCGTATTCGGGGGCGCAGAGACCCAGTACTTC
TRBV6-1	TRBJ2-3	NA	NA	CASRSTSTDTQYF	TGTGCCAGCAGGAGCACTAGCACAGATACGCAGTATTTT
TRBV24-1	TRBJ1-1	NA	many	CATSDSGTEAFF	TGTGCCACCAGTGATTCGGGCACTGAAGCTTTCTTT
TRBV20-1	TRBJ2-3	TRBD2	many	CSARGLAGGARTDTQYF	TGCAGTGCCCGCGGACTAGCGGGAGGGGCCCGCACAGATACGCAGTATTTT
TRBV11-2	TRBJ2-6	NA	many	CASSLFSSGANVLTF	TGTGCCAGCAGCCTCTTTAGCTCTGGGGCCAACGTCCTGACTTTC
TRBV19	TRBJ2-7	NA	many	CASRPPLPPYEQYF	TGTGCCAGCCGCCCCCCACTGCCTCCCTACGAGCAGTACTTC
TRBV30	TRBJ1-1	NA	NA	CAWSVTGKTFF	TGTGCCTGGAGTGTAACGGGAAAAACTTTCTTT
TRBV6-2/TRBV6-3	TRBJ2-1	TRBD2	NA	CASSYLADYNEQFF	TGTGCCAGCAGTTATCTAGCGGACTACAATGAGCAGTTCTTC
TRBV6-1	TRBJ2-1	TRBD2	NA	CASRILAGVEQFF	TGTGCCAGCAGGATCCTAGCGGGAGTTGAGCAGTTCTTC
TRBV12-3/TRBV12-4	TRBJ2-5	TRBD2	many	CASRTAGGLETQYF	TGTGCCAGCAGGACAGCGGGAGGTCTGGAGACCCAGTACTTC
TRBV6-1	TRBJ1-5	TRBD1	many	CASSLFKRFGTGEGQPQHF	TGTGCCAGCAGTCTCTTCAAAAGGTTCGGGACAGGGGAAGGTCAGCCCCAGCATTTT
TRBV6-1	TRBJ2-1	NA	many	CASTPPGSGYNEQFF	TGTGCCAGCACTCCCCCGGGCAGCGGATACAATGAGCAGTTCTTC
TRBV6-1	TRBJ2-7	NA	NA	CASSEPGTYEQYF	TGTGCCAGCAGTGAACCCGGTACCTACGAGCAGTACTTC
TRBV20-1	TRBJ2-1	NA	many	CSARPPEQFKQFF	TGCAGTGCTAGACCCCCTGAGCAGTTTAAGCAGTTCTTC
TRBV6-5	TRBJ2-5	TRBD1	many	CASSYSGQGGETQYF	TGTGCCAGCAGTTACTCCGGACAGGGTGGTGAGACCCAGTACTTC
TRBV7-3	TRBJ2-3	TRBD2	many	CASSPRTSGSATDTQYF	TGTGCCAGCAGCCCCCGGACTAGCGGGAGCGCCACAGATACGCAGTATTTT
TRBV11-2	TRBJ1-5	NA	NA	CASSLARSGNQPQHF	TGTGCCAGCAGCTTAGCTCGGTCGGGGAATCAGCCCCAGCATTTT
TRBV18	TRBJ1-1	NA	NA	CASSPARDTEAFF	TGTGCCAGCTCACCAGCCAGGGACACTGAAGCTTTCTTT
TRBV30	TRBJ2-1	TRBD2	many	CAWSGLGLASNEQFF	TGTGCCTGGAGTGGGCTCGGACTAGCTAGCAATGAGCAGTTCTTC
TRBV20-1	TRBJ1-1	NA	many	CSARDTGWGDTEAFF	TGCAGTGCTAGAGATACAGGGTGGGGGGACACTGAAGCTTTCTTT
TRBV24-1	TRBJ1-1	NA	few	CATPGGGGNTEAFF	TGTGCCACTCCGGGGGGGGGGGGGAACACTGAAGCTTTCTTT
TRBV28	TRBJ2-5	TRBD1	many	CASSLFQGRTGETQYF	TGTGCCAGCAGTTTATTTCAGGGGCGGACAGGAGAGACCCAGTACTTC
TRBV9	TRBJ2-3	TRBD2	NA	CASSVTRTSGRHTDTQYF	TGTGCCAGCAGCGTAACCCGGACTAGCGGGAGACACACAGATACGCAGTATTTT
TRBV5-8	TRBJ2-7	NA	many	CASSLRGNRLDEQYF	TGTGCCAGCAGCTTGAGGGGCAATCGGTTGGATGAGCAGTACTTC
TRBV12-3/TRBV12-4	TRBJ1-2	NA	many	CASGYQDYGYTF	TGTGCCAGCGGCTATCAGGACTATGGCTACACCTTC
TRBV5-1	TRBJ2-5	NA	many	CASSLQGGGQETQYF	TGCGCCAGCAGCTTACAGGGTGGGGGGCAAGAGACCCAGTACTTC
TRBV27	TRBJ2-1	NA	few	CASSQSRLTYNEQFF	TGTGCCAGCAGCCAATCGCGCCTAACCTACAATGAGCAGTTCTTC
TRBV30	TRBJ1-2	TRBD1	many	CASDRVDYGYTF	TGTGCGTCGGACAGGGTTGACTATGGCTACACCTTC
TRBV11-3	TRBJ2-1	TRBD2	many	CASSPVNGGDEQFF	TGTGCCAGCAGCCCCGTTAACGGGGGGGATGAGCAGTTCTTC
TRBV12-3/TRBV12-4	TRBJ2-1	NA	many	CASSTYNEQFF	TGTGCCAGCAGTACGTACAATGAGCAGTTCTTC
TRBV11-3	TRBJ1-1	NA	many	CTSSLTGGTGRRRAEAFF	TGTACCAGCAGCTTGACGGGGGGAACAGGGAGAAGGAGAGCTGAAGCTTTCTTT
TRBV11-2	TRBJ1-1	NA	many	CASSHQRDTLSDTEAFF	TGTGCCAGCAGCCACCAACGGGACACCCTGTCGGACACTGAAGCTTTCTTT
TRBV11-3	TRBJ1-2	TRBD1	many	CASSLGQGIGYTF	TGTGCCAGCAGCTTGGGACAGGGTATTGGCTACACCTTC
TRBV7-8	TRBJ1-4	NA	NA	CASSLGPGGEKLFF	TGTGCCAGCAGCTTAGGACCGGGCGGTGAAAAACTGTTTTTT
TRBV19	TRBJ1-1	NA	few	CASTIFGGDTEAFF	TGTGCCAGTACCATTTTCGGGGGGGACACTGAAGCTTTCTTT
TRBV30	TRBJ2-5	NA	few	CAWSGLGTQETQYF	TGTGCCTGGAGTGGGTTAGGGACCCAAGAGACCCAGTACTTC
TRBV7-9	TRBJ2-2	TRBD1	NA	CASSLGTGIAGELFF	TGTGCCAGCAGCTTAGGGACAGGGATTGCCGGGGAGCTGTTTTTT
TRBV15	TRBJ1-6	NA	NA	CATSRSPGLNSPLHF	TGTGCCACCAGCAGGTCCCCAGGACTTAATTCACCCCTCCACTTT
TRBV28	TRBJ1-2	NA	many	CASKFNYGYTF	TGTGCCAGCAAATTTAACTATGGCTACACCTTC
TRBV19	TRBJ1-2	TRBD1	many	CASSTGQGSGYTF	TGTGCCAGTAGTACCGGACAGGGAAGTGGCTACACCTTC
TRBV5-1	TRBJ2-2	NA	few	CASIKDSNTGELFF	TGCGCCAGCATTAAGGATTCGAACACCGGGGAGCTGTTTTTT
TRBV12-3/TRBV12-4	TRBJ1-6	TRBD1	many	CASSFGTENSPLHF	TGTGCCAGCAGTTTTGGGACAGAGAATTCACCCCTCCACTTT
TRBV6-5	TRBJ2-7	TRBD1	NA	CASSYSRTGLNEQYF	TGTGCCAGCAGTTACTCCCGGACAGGGCTCAACGAGCAGTACTTC
TRBV29-1	TRBJ2-1	NA	many	CSVVETSFLYNEQFF	TGCAGCGTTGTTGAAACTAGCTTTTTATACAATGAGCAGTTCTTC
TRBV29-1	TRBJ1-5	TRBD1	many	CSVAAGTDSNQPQHF	TGCAGCGTTGCTGCTGGGACAGATAGCAATCAGCCCCAGCATTTT
TRBV6-1	TRBJ2-5	NA	NA	CASSQHWAETQYF	TGTGCCAGCAGTCAACACTGGGCGGAGACCCAGTACTTC
TRBV20-1	TRBJ2-2	NA	few	CSAPDSYTGELFF	TGCAGTGCTCCGGACTCCTACACCGGGGAGCTGTTTTTT
TRBV28	TRBJ2-5	NA	many	CASIGGETQYF	TGTGCCAGCATCGGGGGAGAGACCCAGTACTTC
TRBV29-1	TRBJ2-3	NA	many	CSVEPLRDTSTDTQYF	TGCAGCGTTGAACCCCTCAGGGATACTAGCACAGATACGCAGTATTTT
TRBV15	TRBJ2-1	NA	few	CATSSRQNRYNEQFF	TGTGCCACCAGCAGTCGACAGAACCGATACAATGAGCAGTTCTTC
TRBV20-1	TRBJ2-7	NA	many	CSASEFSLLNYYEQYF	TGCAGTGCTAGTGAGTTTAGCTTATTAAATTACTACGAGCAGTACTTC